The 4 T cell receptor beta chains presented below share a single source sample, sequenced in a study of regulatory T cells in long-lasting Graves disease. Noted time point: newly diagnosed GD, antithyroid drugs for less than 3 months. TCR sequences were obtained from RNA taken from PBMCs. iRepertoire HTBI primers and Arm-PCR of CDR3 regions built TCR beta libraries. From the multiplex PCR reads, TCRdb called clonotypes with MiXCR, one entry per CDR3 protein. The repertoire holds 300,000 to 400,000 distinct CDR3 sequences, with under 20% as singletons. The sequencing here drew on peripheral blood mononuclear cells (PBMCs), taken at new diagnosis, from a patient treated with antithyroid drugs. Receptor source: a female donor with Graves disease.

This chain connects TRBV6-1 to TRBJ2-7, with TRBD2 matching over 10 bases. The CDR3 covers 16 residues. With V trimmed by 6 bases and J by 6 bases, 14 bases remained unmatched. CDR1 MNHNS and CDR2 SASEGT come from the germline V gene. The CDR3 sequence: CASRKGTSATLVEQYF. The CDR3 nucleotides read TGTGCCAGCAGAAAAGGGACTAGCGCGACCCTAGTCGAGCAGTACTTC.

This clonotype was counted ten times or more. This chain joins TRBV2 and TRBJ2-7; TRBD2 agrees at 11 bases. The germline V gene has CDR1 SNHLY and CDR2 FYNNEI. Germline trimming cut 4 bases from V and 6 bases from J; bases unmatched to any gene: 8. The CDR3 runs to 15 residues. CDR3 sequence (DNA): TGTGCCAGCAGTGCCGTAGCGGGAGGGCAGGCCGAGCAGTACTTC. It is translated as CASSAVAGGQAEQYF.

This clonotype was recorded many times. This chain links TRBV5-1 with TRBJ2-2, with 10 bases matching TRBD2. V lost 3 bases, J lost 4 bases, and 3 bases stayed unmatched. The CDR3 sequence is 15 residues long. Per the germline V gene, CDR1 is SGHRS and CDR2 is YFSETQ. CDR3 DNA sequence: TGCGCCAGCAGCTCCAGCGGGAGGGGCACCGGGGAGCTGTTTTTT. Translation: CASSSSGRGTGELFF.

J is TRBJ2-5 and V is TRBV19; 10 nucleotides line up with TRBD2. Trimming took 4 bases from V and 4 from J; bases not matched to a gene: 6. The CDR3 has 15 amino acids. Germline V gene data show CDR1 as LNHDA and CDR2 as SQIVND (reference sequence). The CDR3 region has the DNA TGTGCCAGTAGTACCGCACGACTAGCGGGAGAGACCCAGTACTTC. Protein: CASSTARLAGETQYF.